This is a list of T cell receptor beta chains from one sample in a study of regulatory T cells in long-lasting Graves disease. TCRdb recomputed calls from the multiplex PCR reads with MiXCR, one row per CDR3 protein. The table lists about 530,000 distinct CDR3 sequences, about 16% of them singletons. The data were also submitted as part of a second study, on T cells in Graves' hyperthyroidism and ophthalmopathy.

This specimen consisted of peripheral blood mononuclear cells (PBMCs), obtained at new diagnosis, from a patient treated with antithyroid drugs. These receptors were obtained from a woman aged 35 to 59 with Graves disease. Each CDR3 is given without its conserved first and last residue. The size entry is marked missing in some rows and otherwise reads once, few, many or a size class.

clone size	J gene	V gene	CDR3 protein
NA	TRBJ1-1	TRBV18	ASSPQTSLRGEAF
many	TRBJ2-7	TRBV28	ASSPDYSYEQY
many	TRBJ2-7	TRBV28	ASMTSYEQY
NA	TRBJ1-4	TRBV9	ASSAEGEKLF
many	TRBJ1-2	TRBV7-2	ASSWRYGYT
many	TRBJ1-2	TRBV6-2/TRBV6-3	ASRPGTGTGYT
few	TRBJ1-1	TRBV6-2/TRBV6-3	ASSYLDRGLTEAF
NA	TRBJ1-4	TRBV4-1	ASSLHLTNEKLF
few	TRBJ1-2	TRBV12-3/TRBV12-4	ASSFSGGTGRYGYT
few	TRBJ2-5	TRBV3-1	ASSQAGVKETQY
few	TRBJ1-2	TRBV3-1	ASSQDEGGTNYGYT
NA	TRBJ2-2	TRBV27	ASSIGTGGSGELF
few	TRBJ2-2	TRBV15	ATSVVLAGGGTGELF
few	TRBJ1-3	TRBV18	ASSSRFGQDSGNTIY
many	TRBJ1-5	TRBV19	ASSTDRQGLGQPQH
many	TRBJ2-7	TRBV5-1	ASSLGQNEQY
NA	TRBJ2-2	TRBV19	ACRQTNTGELF
NA	TRBJ1-1	TRBV7-9	ASSLGAGGFSMNTEAF
many	TRBJ2-2	TRBV10-1	ASSAGANTGELF
NA	TRBJ1-1	TRBV25-1	ASRKYAEAF
few	TRBJ1-1	TRBV5-1	ASSPDRARGTF
many	TRBJ1-4	TRBV18	ASSPAPALNEKLF
many	TRBJ2-1	TRBV7-8	ASSSSSNEQF
NA	TRBJ2-3	TRBV27	ASSLGTSGGAADTQY
NA	TRBJ1-1	TRBV19	ASSQGEVRNTEAF
few	TRBJ1-1	TRBV9	ASSAGHTEAF
NA	TRBJ1-2	TRBV6-2/TRBV6-3	ASSEAGGFITDPNYGYT
many	TRBJ1-1	TRBV3-1	ASSPDGLNTEAF
NA	TRBJ2-5	TRBV18	ASSPDTANQETQY
NA	TRBJ1-1	TRBV20-1	SAKRTANTEAF